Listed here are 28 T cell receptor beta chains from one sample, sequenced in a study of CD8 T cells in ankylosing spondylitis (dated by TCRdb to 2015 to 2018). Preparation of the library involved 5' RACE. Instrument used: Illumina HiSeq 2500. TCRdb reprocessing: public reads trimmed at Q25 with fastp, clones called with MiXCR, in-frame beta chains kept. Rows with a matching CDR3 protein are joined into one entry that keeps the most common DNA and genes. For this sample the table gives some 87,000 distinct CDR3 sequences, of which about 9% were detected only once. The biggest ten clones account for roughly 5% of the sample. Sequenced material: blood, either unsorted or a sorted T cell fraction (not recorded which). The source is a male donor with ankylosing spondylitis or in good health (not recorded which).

This CDR3 is CASSLATGNTEAFF. The DNA of the CDR3 is TGCGCCAGCAGCTTGGCAACAGGGAACACTGAAGCTTTCTTT. The rearrangement joins TRBV5-1 to TRBJ1-1, with D maybe TRBD1 (5 bases). Looked up from germline, CDR1 is SGHRS and CDR2 is YFSETQ. The V gene lost 0 bases and the J gene lost 1 base, with 7 bases spanning the gap. The CDR3 totals 14 residues.

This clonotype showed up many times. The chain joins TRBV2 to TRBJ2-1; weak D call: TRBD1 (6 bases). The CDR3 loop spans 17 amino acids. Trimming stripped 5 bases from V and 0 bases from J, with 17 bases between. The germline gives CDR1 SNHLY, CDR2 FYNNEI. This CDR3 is CASSLTSGGSSYNEQFF. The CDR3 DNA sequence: TGTGCCAGCAGTCTAACTAGTGGGGGCAGCTCCTACAATGAGCAGTTCTTC.

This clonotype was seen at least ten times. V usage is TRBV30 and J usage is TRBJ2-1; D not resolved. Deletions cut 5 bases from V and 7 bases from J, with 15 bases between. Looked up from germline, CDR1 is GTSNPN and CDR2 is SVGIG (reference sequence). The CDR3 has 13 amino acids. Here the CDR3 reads CAWVDTLWNEQFF. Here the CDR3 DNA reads TGTGCCTGGGTAGACACCCTTTGGAATGAGCAGTTCTTC.

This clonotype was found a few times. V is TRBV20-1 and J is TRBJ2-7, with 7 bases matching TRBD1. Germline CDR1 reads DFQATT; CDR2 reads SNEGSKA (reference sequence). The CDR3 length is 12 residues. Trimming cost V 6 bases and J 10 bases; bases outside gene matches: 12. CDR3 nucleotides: TGCAGTGCCCTCAAAGACAGGGTTATCCAGTACTTC. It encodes CSALKDRVIQYF.

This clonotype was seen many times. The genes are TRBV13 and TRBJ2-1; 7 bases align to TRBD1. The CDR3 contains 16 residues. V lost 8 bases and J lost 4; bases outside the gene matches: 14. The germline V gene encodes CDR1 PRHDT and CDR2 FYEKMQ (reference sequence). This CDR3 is CASGYRDSVLYNEQFF. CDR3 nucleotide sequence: TGTGCCAGCGGCTACCGGGACAGTGTTTTATACAATGAGCAGTTCTTC.

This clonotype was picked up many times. CDR3 residues: CASSSGLISYEQYF. In nucleotides, the CDR3 is TGTGCCAGCAGTTCCGGACTGATATCCTACGAGCAGTACTTC. The chain couples TRBV6-5 to TRBJ2-7; a weak D match, TRBD2 (5 bases). Per the germline V gene, CDR1 is MNHEY and CDR2 is SVGAGI. The V end lost 4 bases, the J end lost 1 base, and 11 bases lay between the germline ends. The CDR3 has 14 residues.

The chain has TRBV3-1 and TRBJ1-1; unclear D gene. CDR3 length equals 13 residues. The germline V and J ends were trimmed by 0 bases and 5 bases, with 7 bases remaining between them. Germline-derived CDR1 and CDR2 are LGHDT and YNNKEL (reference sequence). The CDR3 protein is CASSQEIGTEAFF. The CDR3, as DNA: TGTGCCAGCAGCCAAGAGATTGGAACTGAAGCTTTCTTT.

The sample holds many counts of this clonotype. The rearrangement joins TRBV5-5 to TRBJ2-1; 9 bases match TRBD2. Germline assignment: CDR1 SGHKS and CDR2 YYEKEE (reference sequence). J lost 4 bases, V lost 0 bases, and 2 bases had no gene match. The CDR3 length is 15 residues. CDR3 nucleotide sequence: TGTGCCAGCAGCTTGGGACTAGCGGTATACAATGAGCAGTTCTTC. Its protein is CASSLGLAVYNEQFF.

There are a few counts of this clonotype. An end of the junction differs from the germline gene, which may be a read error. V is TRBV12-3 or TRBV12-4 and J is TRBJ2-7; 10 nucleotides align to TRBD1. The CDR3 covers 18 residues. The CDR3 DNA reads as TGTACCAGCAGTTTCTCCTTCGGACAGGGGGGGATGCCTTACGAGCAGTACTTC. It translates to CTSSFSFGQGGMPYEQYF.

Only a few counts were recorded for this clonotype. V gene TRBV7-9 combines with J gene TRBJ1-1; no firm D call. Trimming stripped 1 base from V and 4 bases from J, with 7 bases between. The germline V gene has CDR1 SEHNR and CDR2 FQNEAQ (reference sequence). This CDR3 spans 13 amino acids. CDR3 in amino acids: CASSLDEVTEAFF. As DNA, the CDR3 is TGTGCCAGCAGCTTAGACGAAGTCACTGAAGCTTTCTTT.

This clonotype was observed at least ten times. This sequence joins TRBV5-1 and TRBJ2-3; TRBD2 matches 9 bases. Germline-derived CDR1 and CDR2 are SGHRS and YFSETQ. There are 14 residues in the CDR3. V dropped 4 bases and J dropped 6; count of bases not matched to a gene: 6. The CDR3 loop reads CASSDGLAMDTQYF. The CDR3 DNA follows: TGCGCCAGCAGCGATGGACTAGCGATGGATACGCAGTATTTT.

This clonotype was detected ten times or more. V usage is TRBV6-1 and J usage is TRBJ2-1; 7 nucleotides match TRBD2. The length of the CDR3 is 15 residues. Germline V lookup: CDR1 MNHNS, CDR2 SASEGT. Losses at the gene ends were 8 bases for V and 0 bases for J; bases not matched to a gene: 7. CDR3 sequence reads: CASQLGGSSYNEQFF. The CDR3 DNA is TGTGCCAGCCAATTGGGGGGGAGCTCCTACAATGAGCAGTTCTTC.

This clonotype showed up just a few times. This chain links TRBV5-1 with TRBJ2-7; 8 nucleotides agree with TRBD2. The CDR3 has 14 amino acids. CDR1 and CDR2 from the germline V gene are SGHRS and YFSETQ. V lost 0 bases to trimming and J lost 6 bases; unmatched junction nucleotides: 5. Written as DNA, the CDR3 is TGCGCCAGCAGCTTGGCTTCGACTAGCGCCGAGCAGTACTTC. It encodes CASSLASTSAEQYF.

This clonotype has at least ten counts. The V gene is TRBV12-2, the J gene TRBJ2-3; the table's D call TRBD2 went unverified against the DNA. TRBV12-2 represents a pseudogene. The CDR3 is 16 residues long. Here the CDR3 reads CASRLARARRTDTQYF. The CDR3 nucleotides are TGTGCAAGTCGCTTAGCGAGGGCTCGACGGACAGATACGCAGTATTTT.

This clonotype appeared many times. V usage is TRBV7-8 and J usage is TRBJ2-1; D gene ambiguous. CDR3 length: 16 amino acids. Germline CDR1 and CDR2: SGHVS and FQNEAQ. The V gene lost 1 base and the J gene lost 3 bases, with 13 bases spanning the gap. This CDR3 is CASSLVGEEVYNEQFF. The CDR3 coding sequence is TGTGCCAGCAGCTTAGTTGGTGAAGAGGTCTACAATGAGCAGTTCTTC.

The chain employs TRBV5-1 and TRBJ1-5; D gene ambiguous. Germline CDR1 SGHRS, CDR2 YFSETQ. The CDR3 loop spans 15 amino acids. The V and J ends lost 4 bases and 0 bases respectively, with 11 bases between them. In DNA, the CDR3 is TGCGCCAGCAGCCTACACGGGAATAGCAATCAGCCCCAGCATTTT. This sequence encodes CASSLHGNSNQPQHF.

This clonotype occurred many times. The CDR3 protein is CASSLAGDRLQYF. In DNA, the CDR3 is TGTGCCAGCAGCTTAGCGGGAGACCGACTTCAGTACTTC. The chain has TRBV7-2 and TRBJ2-7, with a tentative D call TRBD2 (5 bases). The V end lost 0 bases, the J end lost 10 bases, and 13 bases lay between the germline ends. This CDR3 has 13 residues. Germline V CDR1 and CDR2: SGHTA, FQGNSA. The variable domain in full, completed from reference TRBV7-2 and TRBJ2-7, reads GAGVSQSPSNKVTEKGKDVELRCDPISGHTALYWYRQSLGQGLEFLIYFQGNSAPDKSGLPSDRFSAERTGGSVSTLTIQRTQQEDSAVYLCASSLAGDRLQYFGPGTRLTVT.

The CDR3 loop reads CATSRDVRNQPQHF. The CDR3 DNA reads TGTGCCACGTCCCGGGACGTTCGAAATCAGCCCCAGCATTTT. This rearrangement joins TRBV15 to TRBJ1-5, with D possibly TRBD1 on 5 matching bases. The CDR3 is made up of 14 amino acids. V was cut by 9 bases and J by 4 bases, with 16 bases left in between. In germline, CDR1 is LNHNV, CDR2 YYDKDF (reference sequence).

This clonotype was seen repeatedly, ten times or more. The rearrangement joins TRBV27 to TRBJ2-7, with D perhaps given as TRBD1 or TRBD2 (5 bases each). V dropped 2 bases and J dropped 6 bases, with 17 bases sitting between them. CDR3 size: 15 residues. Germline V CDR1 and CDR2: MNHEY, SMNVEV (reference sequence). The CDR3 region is CASSLKARDGSEQYF. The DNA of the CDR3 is TGTGCCAGCAGTTTAAAGGCCAGGGACGGTAGCGAGCAGTACTTC.

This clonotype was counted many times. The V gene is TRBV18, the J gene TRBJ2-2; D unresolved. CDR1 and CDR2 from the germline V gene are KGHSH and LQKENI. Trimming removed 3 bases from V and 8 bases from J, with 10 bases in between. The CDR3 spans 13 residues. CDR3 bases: TGTGCCAGCTCACCGATTCCCTTGGGGGAGCTGTTTTTT. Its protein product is CASSPIPLGELFF.

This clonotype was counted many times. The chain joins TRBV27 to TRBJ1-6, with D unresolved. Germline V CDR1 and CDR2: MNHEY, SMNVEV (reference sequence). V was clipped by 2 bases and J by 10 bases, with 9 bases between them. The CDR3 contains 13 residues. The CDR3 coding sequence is TGTGCCAGCAGTTTAGGTGGTGGGTCACCCCTCCACTTT. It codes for CASSLGGGSPLHF.

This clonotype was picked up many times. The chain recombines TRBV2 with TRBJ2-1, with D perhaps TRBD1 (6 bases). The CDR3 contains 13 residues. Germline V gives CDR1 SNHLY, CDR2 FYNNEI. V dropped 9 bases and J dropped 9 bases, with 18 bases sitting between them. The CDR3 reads CAREGGPGSEQFF. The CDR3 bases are TGTGCCAGGGAAGGGGGACCGGGGAGTGAGCAGTTCTTC.

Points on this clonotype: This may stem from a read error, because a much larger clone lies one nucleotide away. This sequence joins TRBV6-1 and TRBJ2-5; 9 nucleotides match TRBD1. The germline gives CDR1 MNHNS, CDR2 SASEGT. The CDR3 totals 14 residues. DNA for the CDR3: TGTGTCAACCGAGGGGGACAGGGAGGCGAGACCCAGTACTTC. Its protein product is CVNRGGQGGETQYF.

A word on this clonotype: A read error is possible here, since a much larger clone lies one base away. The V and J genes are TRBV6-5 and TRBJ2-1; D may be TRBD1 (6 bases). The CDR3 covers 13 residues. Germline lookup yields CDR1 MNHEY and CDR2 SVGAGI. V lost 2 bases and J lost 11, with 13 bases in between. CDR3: CASSYACRGQQFF. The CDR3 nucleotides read TGTGCCAGCAGTTACGCCTGCAGGGGCCAGCAGTTCTTC.

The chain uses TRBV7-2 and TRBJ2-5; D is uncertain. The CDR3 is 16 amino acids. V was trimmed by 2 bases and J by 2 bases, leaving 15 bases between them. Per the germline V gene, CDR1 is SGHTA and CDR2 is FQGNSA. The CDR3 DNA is TGTGCCAGCAGCTTAAATTTGGGTGCGCAGCAAGAGACCCAGTACTTC. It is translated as CASSLNLGAQQETQYF.

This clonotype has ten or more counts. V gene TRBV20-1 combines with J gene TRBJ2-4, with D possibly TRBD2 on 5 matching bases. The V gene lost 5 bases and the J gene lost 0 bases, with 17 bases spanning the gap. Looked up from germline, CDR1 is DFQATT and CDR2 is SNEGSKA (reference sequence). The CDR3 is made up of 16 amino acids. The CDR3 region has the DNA TGCAGTGCTCAAAATGGCGCTAGCCCAGCCAAAAACATTCAGTACTTC. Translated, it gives CSAQNGASPAKNIQYF.

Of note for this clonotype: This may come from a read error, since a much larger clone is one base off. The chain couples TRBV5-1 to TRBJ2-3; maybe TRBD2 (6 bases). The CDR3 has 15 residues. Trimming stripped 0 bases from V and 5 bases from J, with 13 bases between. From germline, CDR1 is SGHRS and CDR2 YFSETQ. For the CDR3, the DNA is TGCGCCAGCAGCTTGGTTCGGGGGTCGGGAGATACGCAGTATTTT. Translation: CASSLVRGSGDTQYF. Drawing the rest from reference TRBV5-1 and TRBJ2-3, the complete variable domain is KAGVTQTPRYLIKTRGQQVTLSCSPISGHRSVSWYQQTPGQGLQFLFEYFSETQRNKGNFPGRFSGRQFSNSRSEMNVSTLELGDSALYLCASSLVRGSGDTQYFGPGTRLTVL.

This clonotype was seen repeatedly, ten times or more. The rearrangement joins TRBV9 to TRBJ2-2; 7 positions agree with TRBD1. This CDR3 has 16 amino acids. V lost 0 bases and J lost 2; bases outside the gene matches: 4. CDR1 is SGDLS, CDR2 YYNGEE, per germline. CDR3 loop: CASSVDRGHNTGELFF. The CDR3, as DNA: TGTGCCAGCAGCGTAGACAGGGGACACAACACCGGGGAGCTGTTTTTT.